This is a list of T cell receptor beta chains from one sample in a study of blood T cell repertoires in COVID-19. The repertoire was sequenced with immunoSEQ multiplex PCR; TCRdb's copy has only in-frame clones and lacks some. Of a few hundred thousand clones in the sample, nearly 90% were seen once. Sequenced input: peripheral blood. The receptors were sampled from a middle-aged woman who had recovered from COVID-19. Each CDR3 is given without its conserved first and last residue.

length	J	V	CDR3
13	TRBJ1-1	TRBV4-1	ASSQDLGGDTEAF
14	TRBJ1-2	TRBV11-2	ASTRDRGLTNYGYT
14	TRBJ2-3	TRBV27	ASSLLAAGGTDTQY
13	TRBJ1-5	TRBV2	ASAGMLRGPQPQH
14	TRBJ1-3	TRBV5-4	ASSQGQGVSGNTIY
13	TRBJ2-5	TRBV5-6	ASSARDGGSETQY
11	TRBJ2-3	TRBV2	ASFRGGPDTQY
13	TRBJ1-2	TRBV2	ASRVSGTDNYGYT
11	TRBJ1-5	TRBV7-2	ASSLRSNQPQH
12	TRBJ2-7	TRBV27	ASSLLEGAGEQY
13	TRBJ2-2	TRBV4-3	ASSQGQGATGELF
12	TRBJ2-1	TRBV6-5	ASGRSGGFNEQF
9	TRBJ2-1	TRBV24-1	ATSGAGEQF
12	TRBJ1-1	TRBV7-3	ASSLTSGDTEAF
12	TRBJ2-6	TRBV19	ASGRSSGANVLT